These 8 T cell receptor beta chains share one sample of origin, sequenced in a study of CD8+ T cells in alopecia areata. Treatment noted: oral pan-JAK inhibitor, 5-10 mg twice daily. Reverse transcription of extracted RNA yielded cDNA, which provided the sequencing template. Method: immunoSEQ multiplex PCR; TCRdb's copy keeps in-frame clones and lacks some. The sample lists some 88,000 clones, roughly 45% seen once, with less than 20% in the top ten. The input for sequencing was CD8+ T cells sorted from blood, taken at week 24, from a patient treated with tofacitinib. These receptors were obtained from a human donor with alopecia areata.

This chain connects TRBV27 to TRBJ1-5, with D maybe TRBD1 (5 bases). Trimming cost V 8 bases and J 9 bases, with 14 bases left between them. In germline, CDR1 is MNHEY, CDR2 SMNVEV (reference sequence). This CDR3 has 12 residues. The CDR3 DNA is TGTGCCAGCGGACGTGGGGCAGGGCCCCAGCATTTT. Amino acid sequence: CASGRGAGPQHF.

Only a few counts were recorded for this clone. The rearrangement joins TRBV5-5 to TRBJ2-1, with D maybe TRBD2 (6 bases). Trimming left V 2 bases short and J 7 bases short, with 7 bases between. From germline, CDR1 is SGHKS and CDR2 YYEKEE (reference sequence). The CDR3 has 12 amino acids. The CDR3 sequence is CASSFGGNEQFF. The CDR3 region has the DNA TGTGCCAGCAGCTTCGGGGGTAATGAGCAGTTCTTC.

The chain has TRBV29-1 and TRBJ2-5; TRBD1 or TRBD2 may be the D gene (5 bases each). The J call may be wrong; the DNA end is better matched by TRBJ2-7. This CDR3 has 13 residues. CDR1 is SQVTM, CDR2 ANQGSEA, per germline. The chain's CDR3 is CSVGGGLSYEQYF. The CDR3 nucleotides read TGCAGCGTTGGTGGGGGTCTATCCTACGAGCAGTACTTC.

This clone was seen only a few times. The chain joins TRBV29-1 to TRBJ2-7; 9 bases are shared with TRBD2. CDR1 and CDR2 (germline): SQVTM, ANQGSEA. The CDR3 is 15 residues long. The CDR3 coding sequence is TGCCCCCTTGGGAAGGACAGGACTAGCGCATACGAGCAGTACTTC. Translated, it gives CPLGKDRTSAYEQYF.

The chain uses TRBV7-9 and TRBJ2-7; a possible D gene is TRBD1 (5 bases). Trimming pared 0 bases from V and 5 bases from J, leaving 11 bases between. The V gene's germline CDR1 is SEHNR and CDR2 FQNEAQ (reference sequence). This CDR3 spans 14 amino acids. CDR3 DNA sequence: TGTGCCAGCAGCTTAGCGCTCAGGGTCCACGAGCAGTACTTC. Translated, it gives CASSLALRVHEQYF.

V is TRBV7-2 and J is TRBJ2-3; 8 bases align to TRBD2. Germline V lookup: CDR1 SGHTA, CDR2 FQGNSA. Unmatched junction bases numbered 11, after V lost 4 bases and J lost 2 bases. This CDR3 comprises 17 residues. The CDR3, as DNA: TGTGCCAGCAGCTCTATAGCGGGGAGGAAGCTCACAGATACGCAGTATTTT. This gives the protein CASSSIAGRKLTDTQYF.

CDR3 residues: CASSPTGLKTQYF. CDR3 nucleotide sequence: TGTGCCAGCAGCCCCACAGGGTTGAAGACCCAGTACTTC. This sequence joins TRBV6-6 and TRBJ2-5, with D tentatively TRBD1 (6 bases). This CDR3 spans 13 amino acids. V dropped 6 bases and J dropped 6 bases, with 14 bases sitting between them. The germline gives CDR1 MNHNY, CDR2 SVGAGI (reference sequence).

The chain carries TRBV27 and TRBJ2-7, with a tentative D call TRBD2 (6 bases). Between the trimmed V and J ends, which lost 4 bases and 0 bases, there was a span of 10 bases. This CDR3 is 14 amino acids long. The germline V gene encodes CDR1 MNHEY and CDR2 SMNVEV (reference sequence). CDR3 sequence reads: CASSSSSDSYEQYF. The DNA for the CDR3 is TGTGCCAGCAGTTCCTCTAGCGACTCCTACGAGCAGTACTTC.